This entry concerns a single T cell receptor beta chain. Its antigen is not identified. The entry originates in a study of cytomegalovirus exposure and HLA in healthy donors. Study-wide points: Rare sequences made up most TCRs, while some public TCRs were found in many donors.

V gave up 3 bases and J gave up 7 bases; unmatched junction bases: 16. The CDR3 extends over 17 amino acids. Germline V gives CDR1 SGDLS, CDR2 YYNGEE. PCR employed 60 Vbeta and 13 Jbeta primers. Profiled with immunoSEQ multiplex PCR; TCRdb holds only in-frame clones, not every one. The repertoire holds about 160,000 clones, with 75% to 90% as singletons. Healthy bone marrow donors formed the donor group. This TCR was recovered from a boy between 2 and 15 years old in good health and CMV-seronegative. The specimen sequenced was PBMCs. This sequence joins TRBV9 and TRBJ2-1; 7 bases are shared with TRBD2. The CDR3 nucleotides are TGTGCCAGCAGCGCCCGATCTGGGGGGGGAACGGCGAATGAGCAGTTCTTC. The encoded protein is CASSARSGGGTANEQFF.